The TCR beta chain under discussion was sequenced for a study of beta chain features in type 1 diabetes. Broader study findings: Shortening of TCRB CDR3s, moderate but significant, appeared in all four CD4+ subsets of Type 1 diabetes patients.

As every portion of the isolated RNA was reverse transcribed, the sequencing read expressed TCRB transcripts. Assay used: immunoSEQ multiplex PCR; TCRdb lists only in-frame clones, some missing. Of about 250,000 clones in the sample, 11% were seen once. This clone was recorded a few times. Its cognate antigen is unknown. Trimming removed 0 bases from V and 4 bases from J, with 10 bases in between. The CDR3 is 14 amino acids. Germline assignment: CDR1 SGHRS and CDR2 YFSETQ. The clonotype comes from a young man with type 1 diabetes. The sample was naive CD4+ T cells from blood. The rearrangement uses TRBV5-1 and TRBJ2-5; D might be TRBD2 (6 bases). CDR3 sequence reads: CASSLGQEGETQYF. CDR3 in DNA: TGCGCCAGCAGCTTGGGGCAGGAGGGAGAGACCCAGTACTTC.